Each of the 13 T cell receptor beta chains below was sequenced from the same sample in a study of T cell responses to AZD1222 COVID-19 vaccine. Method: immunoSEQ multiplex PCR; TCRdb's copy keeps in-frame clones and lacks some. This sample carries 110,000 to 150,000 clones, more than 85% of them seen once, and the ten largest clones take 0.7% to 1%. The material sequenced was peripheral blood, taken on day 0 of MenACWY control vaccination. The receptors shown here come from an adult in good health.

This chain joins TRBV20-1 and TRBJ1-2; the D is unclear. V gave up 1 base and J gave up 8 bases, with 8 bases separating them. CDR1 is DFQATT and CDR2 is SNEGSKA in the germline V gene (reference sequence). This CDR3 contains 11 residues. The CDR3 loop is CSARGQAGYTF. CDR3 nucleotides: TGCAGTGCTAGAGGCCAGGCAGGCTACACCTTC.

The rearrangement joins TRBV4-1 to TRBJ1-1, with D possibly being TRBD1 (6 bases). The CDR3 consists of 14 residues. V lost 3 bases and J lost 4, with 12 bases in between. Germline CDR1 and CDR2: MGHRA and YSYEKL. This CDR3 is CASSQGRGSTEAFF. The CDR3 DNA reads TGCGCCAGCAGCCAGGGCAGGGGCAGCACTGAAGCTTTCTTT.

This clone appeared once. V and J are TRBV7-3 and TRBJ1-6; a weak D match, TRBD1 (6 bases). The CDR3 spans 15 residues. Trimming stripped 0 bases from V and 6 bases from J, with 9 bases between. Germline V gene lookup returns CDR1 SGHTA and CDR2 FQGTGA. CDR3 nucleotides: TGTGCCAGCAGCTTAACGGGGGCCCTTAATTCACCCCTCCACTTT. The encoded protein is CASSLTGALNSPLHF.

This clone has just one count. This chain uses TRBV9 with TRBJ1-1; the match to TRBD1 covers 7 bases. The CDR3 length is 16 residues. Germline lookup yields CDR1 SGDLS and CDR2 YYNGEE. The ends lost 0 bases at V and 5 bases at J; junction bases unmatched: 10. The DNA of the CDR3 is TGTGCCAGCAGCGTAGGGGTAACAGGGGCGCCGACTGAAGCTTTCTTT. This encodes CASSVGVTGAPTEAFF.

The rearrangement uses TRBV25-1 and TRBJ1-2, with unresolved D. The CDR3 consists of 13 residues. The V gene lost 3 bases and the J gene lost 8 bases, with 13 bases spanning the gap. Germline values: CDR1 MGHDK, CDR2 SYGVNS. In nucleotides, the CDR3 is TGTGCCAGCAGTGATTGGGTCCGGGAGGGCTACACCTTC. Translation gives CASSDWVREGYTF.

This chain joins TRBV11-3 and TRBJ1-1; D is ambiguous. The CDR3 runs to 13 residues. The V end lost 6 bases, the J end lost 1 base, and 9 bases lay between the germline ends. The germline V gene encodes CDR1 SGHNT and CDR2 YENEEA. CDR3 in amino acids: CASSSDSNTEAFF. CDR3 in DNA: TGTGCCAGCAGTTCCGACTCGAACACTGAAGCTTTCTTT.

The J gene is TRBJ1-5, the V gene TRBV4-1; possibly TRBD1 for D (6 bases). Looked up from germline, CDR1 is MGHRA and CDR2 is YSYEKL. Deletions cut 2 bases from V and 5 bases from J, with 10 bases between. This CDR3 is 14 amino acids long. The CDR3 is CASSQSTGYQPQHF. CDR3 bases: TGCGCCAGCAGCCAATCAACAGGGTATCAGCCCCAGCATTTT.

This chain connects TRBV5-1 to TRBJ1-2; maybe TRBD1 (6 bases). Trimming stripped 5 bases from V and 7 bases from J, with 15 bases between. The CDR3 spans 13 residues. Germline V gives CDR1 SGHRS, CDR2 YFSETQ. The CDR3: CASRNSGAGGYTF. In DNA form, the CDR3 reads TGCGCCAGCAGAAACTCGGGGGCGGGTGGCTACACCTTC.

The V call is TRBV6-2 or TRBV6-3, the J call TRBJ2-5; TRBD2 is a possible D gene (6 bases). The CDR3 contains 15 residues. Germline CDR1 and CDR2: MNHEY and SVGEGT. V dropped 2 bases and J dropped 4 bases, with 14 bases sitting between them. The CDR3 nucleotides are TGTGCCAGCAGTTACCCTGGAGGGGCTTCAGAGACCCAGTACTTC. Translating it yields CASSYPGGASETQYF.

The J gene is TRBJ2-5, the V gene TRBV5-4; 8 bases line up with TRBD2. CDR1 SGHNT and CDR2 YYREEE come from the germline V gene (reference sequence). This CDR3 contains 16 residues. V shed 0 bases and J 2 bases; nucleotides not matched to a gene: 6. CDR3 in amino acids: CASSLGGGGIQETQYF. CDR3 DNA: TGTGCCAGCAGCTTGGGTGGCGGGGGGATACAAGAGACCCAGTACTTC.

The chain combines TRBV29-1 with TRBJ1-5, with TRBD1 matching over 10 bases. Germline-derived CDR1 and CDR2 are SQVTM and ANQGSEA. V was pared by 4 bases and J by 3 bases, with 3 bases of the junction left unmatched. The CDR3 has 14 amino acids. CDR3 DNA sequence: TGCAGCGTTGTCGGGACAGGGGCCAATCAGCCCCAGCATTTT. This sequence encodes CSVVGTGANQPQHF.

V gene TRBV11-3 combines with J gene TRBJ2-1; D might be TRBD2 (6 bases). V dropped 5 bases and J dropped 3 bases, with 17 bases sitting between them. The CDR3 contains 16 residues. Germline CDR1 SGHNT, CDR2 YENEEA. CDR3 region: CASSGGSGVGYNEQFF. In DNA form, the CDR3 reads TGTGCCAGCAGCGGAGGTTCGGGAGTGGGCTACAATGAGCAGTTCTTC.

The CDR3 nucleotides are TGTGCCAGCAGCCTCAGGGGGGCCACTGAAGCTTTCTTT. Amino acids: CASSLRGATEAFF. The chain carries TRBV7-2 and TRBJ1-1; 7 nucleotides agree with TRBD1. The germline gives CDR1 SGHTA, CDR2 FQGNSA. V dropped 5 bases and J dropped 4; count of bases not matched to a gene: 4. The CDR3 is 13 residues long.